This T cell receptor beta chain was observed in a study of patients and donors after allogeneic stem cell transplantation. One entry per CDR3 protein, called by TCRdb with MiXCR from the RT-PCR reads. This table holds hundreds of thousands of distinct CDR3 sequences, approximately 16% found once. This CDR3 has 17 amino acids. The V and J ends lost 1 base and 7 bases respectively, with 20 bases between them. This clonotype has ten or more counts. The chain combines TRBV12-3 or TRBV12-4 with TRBJ2-1, with D perhaps matching TRBD1 or TRBD2 (5 bases each). The sequencing input was blood, either unsorted or a sorted T cell fraction (not recorded which). The clonotype was recovered from a human donor who was either an allogeneic HSCT recipient or a stem cell or donor lymphocyte infusion donor (not recorded which). It is not recorded whose cells these are; they may come from a transplant donor. DNA for the CDR3: TGTGCCAGCAGTTTAGAGGCTTGGGGGAGCCTTACGAATGAGCAGTTCTTC. This codes for CASSLEAWGSLTNEQFF.